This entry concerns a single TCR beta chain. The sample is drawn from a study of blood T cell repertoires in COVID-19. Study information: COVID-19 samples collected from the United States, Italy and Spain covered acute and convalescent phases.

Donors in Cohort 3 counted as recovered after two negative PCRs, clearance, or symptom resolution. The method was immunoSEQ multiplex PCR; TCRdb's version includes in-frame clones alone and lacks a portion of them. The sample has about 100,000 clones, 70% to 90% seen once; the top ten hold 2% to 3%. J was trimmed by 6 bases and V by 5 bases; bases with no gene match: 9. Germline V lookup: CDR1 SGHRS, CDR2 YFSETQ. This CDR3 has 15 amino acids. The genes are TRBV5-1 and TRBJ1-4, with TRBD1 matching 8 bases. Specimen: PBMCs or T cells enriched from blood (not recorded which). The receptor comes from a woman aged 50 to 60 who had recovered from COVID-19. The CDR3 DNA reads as TGCGCCAGCAGTCGGACAGGGAACCGGGATGAAAAACTGTTTTTT. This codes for CASSRTGNRDEKLFF.